Following are 17 T cell receptor beta chains from one sample sequenced in a study of T cell repertoires in cytomegalovirus infection. For these receptors, no antigen is known. One entry per CDR3 protein, called by TCRdb with MiXCR from the reads. The sample contains hundreds of thousands of distinct CDR3 sequences, around 32% of which appear only once. The sample consisted of cultured CD8+ T cells from PBMCs, taken from culture after CMV antigen stimulation. The receptors here all came from a human donor in good health (CMV status not recorded). Some clones in this sample may be carry-over from other donors' samples.

The gene calls are TRBV6-6 and TRBJ2-2; D unclear. The CDR3 contains 17 residues. Trimming shortened V by 2 bases and J by 0 bases, and 13 bases separated the two germline ends. The V gene's germline CDR1 is MNHNY and CDR2 SVGAGI (reference sequence). The DNA of the CDR3 is TGTGCCAGCAGTTACGGACGGATCTTTCCGAACACCGGGGAGCTGTTTTTT. It specifies CASSYGRIFPNTGELFF.

This clonotype was picked up a small number of times. The CDR3 is CASSYIRDRGHEYGYTF. The CDR3 region has the DNA TGTGCCAGCAGCTACATCCGGGACAGGGGGCATGAATATGGCTACACCTTC. The chain employs TRBV6-6 and TRBJ1-2; TRBD1 aligns across 12 bases. V was pared by 6 bases and J by 5 bases, with 13 bases of the junction left unmatched. This CDR3 has 17 residues. Germline-derived CDR1 and CDR2 are MNHNY and SVGAGI (reference sequence).

V gene TRBV27 combines with J gene TRBJ2-1; D ambiguous. V lost 10 bases, J lost 4 bases, and 17 bases lay in between. The V gene's germline CDR1 is MNHEY and CDR2 SMNVEV (reference sequence). CDR3 length equals 14 residues. CDR3 region: CATRIGSTYNEQFF. DNA for the CDR3: TGTGCCACCCGAATCGGTTCTACGTACAATGAGCAGTTCTTC.

A few counts support this clonotype. The V gene is TRBV28, the J gene TRBJ2-7, with 10 nucleotides matching TRBD1. After removal of 6 bases from V and 3 bases from J, the junction contained 2 bases not matched to a gene. Germline V lookup: CDR1 MDHEN, CDR2 SYDVKM. This CDR3 has 13 amino acids. This chain's CDR3 is CASRGQGFYEQYV. The CDR3 DNA follows: TGTGCCAGCAGGGGACAGGGGTTCTACGAGCAGTACGTC.

The V call is TRBV28, the J call TRBJ1-1; the D gene is possibly TRBD1 (5 bases). The CDR3 has 14 amino acids. Germline lookup yields CDR1 MDHEN and CDR2 SYDVKM. Trimming cost V 3 bases and J 0 bases, with 8 bases left between them. CDR3 DNA: TGTGCCAGCAGTTTCAGGACAATGAACACTGAAGCTTTCTTT. Its protein product is CASSFRTMNTEAFF.

This clonotype was observed a few times. This CDR3 is CASSQQGLNQPQHF. The CDR3, as DNA: TGTGCCAGCAGCCAACAGGGGCTCAATCAGCCCCAGCATTTT. V usage is TRBV4-2 and J usage is TRBJ1-5; D is possibly TRBD1 (6 bases). The CDR3 is made up of 14 amino acids. The germline V gene encodes CDR1 LGHNA and CDR2 YNFKEQ. V was cut by 2 bases and J by 3 bases, with 8 bases left in between.

This clonotype has a handful of counts. The chain combines TRBV6-2 or TRBV6-3 with TRBJ2-2; D is uncertain. The germline gives CDR1 MNHEY, CDR2 SVGEGT. The CDR3 loop spans 14 amino acids. Trimming stripped 2 bases from V and 7 bases from J, with 11 bases between. The chain's CDR3 is CASSYIGWGGELFF. The CDR3 bases are TGTGCCAGCAGTTACATCGGGTGGGGCGGGGAGCTGTTTTTT.

V usage is TRBV10-2 and J usage is TRBJ2-1; no clear D. This CDR3 contains 15 residues. Germline V gives CDR1 WSHSY, CDR2 SAAADI. V dropped 2 bases and J dropped 3 bases, with 11 bases sitting between them. This CDR3 is CASSESGPRYNEQFF. In nucleotides, the CDR3 is TGCGCCAGCAGTGAGAGTGGACCCCGCTACAATGAGCAGTTCTTC.

The CDR3 loop reads CASSYRQASTGELFF. In DNA form, the CDR3 reads TGTGCCAGCAGTTACCGACAGGCTAGCACCGGGGAGCTGTTTTTT. The rearrangement joins TRBV6-2 or TRBV6-3 to TRBJ2-2; D possibly corresponds to TRBD1 (6 bases). The CDR3 loop spans 15 amino acids. The germline V gene has CDR1 MNHEY and CDR2 SVGEGT. Deletions cut 2 bases from V and 4 bases from J, with 11 bases between.

This clonotype has just a few counts. The rearrangement uses TRBV4-2 and TRBJ1-1; the D gene is possibly TRBD1 (5 bases). V was trimmed by 6 bases and J by 1 base, leaving 15 bases between them. The CDR3 runs 15 residues. The germline gives CDR1 LGHNA, CDR2 YNFKEQ. The DNA of the CDR3 is TGTGCCAGCAGTCATGGGGCGGGGCCGAACACTGAAGCTTTCTTT. Protein: CASSHGAGPNTEAFF.

This clonotype turned up a few times. The V gene is TRBV6-5, the J gene TRBJ2-3, with no clear D. Trimming removed 0 bases from V and 4 bases from J, with 14 bases in between. CDR3 length: 16 amino acids. Germline V lookup: CDR1 MNHEY, CDR2 SVGAGI. The CDR3 spells CASSYSLKRRPDTQYF. CDR3 in DNA: TGTGCCAGCAGTTACTCTCTCAAGCGCCGCCCAGATACGCAGTATTTT.

This clonotype was seen only a few times. The chain links TRBV12-3 or TRBV12-4 to TRBJ2-1; D unclear. The CDR3 has 13 amino acids. The V end was cut by 7 bases, the J end by 1 base, with 8 bases between. CDR3 in amino acids: CASIPWSYNEQFF. The CDR3 nucleotides read TGTGCCAGCATCCCATGGTCCTACAATGAGCAGTTCTTC.

V usage is TRBV6-4 and J usage is TRBJ1-1, with 11 bases lining up with TRBD1. The CDR3 spans 16 residues. In germline, CDR1 is MRHNA, CDR2 SNTAGT. J was trimmed by 5 bases and V by 5 bases; bases with no gene match: 10. The CDR3 reads CASSLTDRGLATEAFF. The CDR3 region has the DNA TGTGCCAGCAGTTTAACGGACAGGGGGCTAGCAACTGAAGCTTTCTTT.

V is TRBV15 and J is TRBJ2-5; 12 bases are shared with TRBD2. The V gene end was trimmed by 2 bases and the J gene end by 5 bases; junction bases not matched to a gene: 9. This CDR3 region has 17 residues. Germline CDR1 LNHNV, CDR2 YYDKDF (reference sequence). The CDR3 DNA follows: TGTGCCACCAGCAGACCGGCTCTAGCGGGGGGGCCGGAGACCCAGTACTTC. Its protein is CATSRPALAGGPETQYF.

This clonotype was observed a few times. This chain uses TRBV14 with TRBJ1-2; D call uncertain. V dropped 3 bases and J dropped 4 bases, with 9 bases sitting between them. There are 13 residues in the CDR3. Germline V CDR1 and CDR2: SGHDN, FVKESK. DNA for the CDR3: TGTGCCAGCAGCCATTCAAGAACCTATGGCTACACCTTC. Translating gives CASSHSRTYGYTF.

The chain uses TRBV9 and TRBJ1-2; D remains unclear. Germline lookup yields CDR1 SGDLS and CDR2 YYNGEE. The CDR3 is 15 residues long. V lost 0 bases, J lost 1 base, and 10 bases lay in between. The CDR3 DNA reads as TGTGCCAGCAGCGTAGGGCAGACCTATAACTATGGCTACACCTTC. This codes for CASSVGQTYNYGYTF.

On this clonotype itself: One end of the junction is discordant with germline, which a read error may explain. The chain is built from TRBV4-2 and TRBJ1-5; 7 nucleotides agree with TRBD1. The CDR3 is made up of 13 amino acids. CDR1 is LGHNA, CDR2 YNFKEQ, per germline. The CDR3 DNA reads TGTGTCAGCAGCCAAGGGGGCCAATGGCCCCAGCATTTT. As protein: CVSSQGGQWPQHF.